Sequencing of this T cell receptor beta chain was carried out in a study of cytomegalovirus exposure and HLA in healthy donors. Remarks on this clone: The antigen is undetermined.

Germline V gene sequence: CDR1 MGHRA, CDR2 YSYEKL. This CDR3 is built from 16 residues. V lost 1 base to trimming and J lost 8 bases; unmatched junction nucleotides: 6. Study results and limitations: A later analysis linked a missense variant in DCLRE1C to the trimming of TCR beta V and J genes.

The PCR was carried out with 60 Vbeta primers and 13 Jbeta primers. Libraries were prepared by immunoSEQ multiplex PCR; TCRdb keeps only in-frame clonotypes and omits some of them. The table records around 100,000 clones, about four fifths of them present only once. This clonotype was sampled from a middle-aged man in good health and CMV-seropositive. The chain has TRBV4-1 and TRBJ2-1; 12 nucleotides match TRBD2. Sequences were obtained from PBMCs. CDR3 in DNA: TGCGCCAGCAGCCAAGGGACTAGCGGGACTGGCTATGAGCAGTTCTTC. This encodes CASSQGTSGTGYEQFF.